The 10 T cell receptor beta chains listed next were all sequenced from one sample in a study of blood T cell repertoires in COVID-19. The data were produced by immunoSEQ multiplex PCR, yet TCRdb's version contains in-frame clones alone and is incomplete. The sample contains tens of thousands of clones, approximately 87% of which appear only once. Sequencing input: peripheral blood. These receptors all come from a human donor with active COVID-19. The donor label of this sample is uncertain.

The chain combines TRBV11-3 with TRBJ2-3; D remains unclear. This CDR3 region has 14 residues. V was trimmed by 1 base and J by 0 bases, leaving 5 bases between them. Per the germline V gene, CDR1 is SGHNT and CDR2 is YENEEA. In nucleotides, the CDR3 is TGTGCCAGCAGCTTAGTCCAGAGCACAGATACGCAGTATTTT. Translated: CASSLVQSTDTQYF. Complete variable domain (other parts from reference TRBV11-3 and TRBJ2-3): EAGVVQSPRYKIIEKKQPVAFWCNPISGHNTLYWYLQNLGQGPELLIRYENEEAVDDSQLPKDRFSAERLKGVDSTLKIQPAELGDSAVYLCASSLVQSTDTQYFGPGTRLTVL.

The genes are TRBV7-9 and TRBJ2-5; 7 bases agree with TRBD1. In germline, CDR1 is SEHNR, CDR2 FQNEAQ (reference sequence). The CDR3 totals 13 residues. Trimming took 4 bases from V and 4 from J; bases not matched to a gene: 3. CDR3 bases: TGTGCCAGCAGCTCCGGGACAGCAGAGACCCAGTACTTC. Its protein is CASSSGTAETQYF.

The rearrangement uses TRBV7-2 and TRBJ2-7; TRBD2 matches at 8 bases. The germline gives CDR1 SGHTA, CDR2 FQGNSA. This CDR3 has 15 residues. With 4 bases clipped from V and 0 bases from J, the junction kept 5 bases outside the gene matches. As DNA, the CDR3 is TGTGCCAGCAGCTCCGGACTAGCCTTCTCCTACGAGCAGTACTTC. Residues: CASSSGLAFSYEQYF.

V is TRBV7-8 and J is TRBJ1-3; D remains ambiguous. The V gene's germline CDR1 is SGHVS and CDR2 FQNEAQ. This CDR3 spans 17 amino acids. Trimming took 2 bases from V and 3 from J, leaving 17 bases between them. In nucleotides, the CDR3 is TGTGCCAGCAGCTTAACCCCTACAGTTCCCCTTGGAAACACCATATATTTT. Amino acids: CASSLTPTVPLGNTIYF. Together with reference TRBV7-8 and TRBJ1-3, the CDR3 gives the full variable domain: GAGVSQSPRYKVAKRGQDVALRCDPISGHVSLFWYQQALGQGPEFLTYFQNEAQLDKSGLPSDRFFAERPEGSVSTLKIQRTQQEDSAVYLCASSLTPTVPLGNTIYFGEGSWLTVV.

The chain uses TRBV20-1 and TRBJ1-5; D possibly corresponds to TRBD1 (6 bases). Trimming stripped 3 bases from V and 0 bases from J, with 15 bases between. The germline V gene has CDR1 DFQATT and CDR2 SNEGSKA (reference sequence). The CDR3 sequence is 16 residues long. CDR3 in amino acids: CSASPSGTSSNQPQHF. The CDR3 region has the DNA TGCAGTGCTAGTCCCTCCGGGACAAGTAGCAATCAGCCCCAGCATTTT.

V gene TRBV7-2 combines with J gene TRBJ2-5, with 7 bases identical to TRBD2. This CDR3 contains 15 residues. The germline V gene has CDR1 SGHTA and CDR2 FQGNSA. The trim removed 5 bases at V and 5 bases at J, leaving 11 bases unmatched. The CDR3 region has the DNA TGTGCCAGCAGCCTGAGCGGGACCCTTGGGGAGACCCAGTACTTC. Translated, it gives CASSLSGTLGETQYF.

This clone was observed once. The chain uses TRBV30 and TRBJ1-1; D gene uncertain. The CDR3 spans 13 residues. CDR1 GTSNPN and CDR2 SVGIG come from the germline V gene (reference sequence). V lost 5 bases and J lost 0, with 10 bases in between. CDR3 sequence (DNA): TGTGCCTGGGACCTACGGGTGAACACTGAAGCTTTCTTT. This encodes CAWDLRVNTEAFF.

The chain is built from TRBV7-8 and TRBJ1-1; tentative D call: TRBD1 (6 bases). The CDR3 is 16 residues long. Between the trimmed V and J ends, which lost 3 bases and 1 base, there was a span of 15 bases. Per germline, CDR1 SGHVS and CDR2 FQNEAQ. Here the CDR3 reads CASSFIRNRANTEAFF. The CDR3 bases are TGTGCCAGCAGCTTTATCCGGAACAGGGCGAACACTGAAGCTTTCTTT.

The chain recombines TRBV5-1 with TRBJ2-1, with D perhaps TRBD1 (5 bases). The CDR3 is made up of 14 amino acids. V was cut by 6 bases and J by 1 base, with 11 bases left in between. Germline lookup yields CDR1 SGHRS and CDR2 YFSETQ. This CDR3 reads CASTEGASYNEQFF. The CDR3 DNA reads as TGCGCCAGCACGGAAGGGGCTTCCTACAATGAGCAGTTCTTC.

The V gene is TRBV5-1, the J gene TRBJ1-1; D possibly corresponds to TRBD1 (5 bases). The CDR3 runs to 19 residues. Germline V gene sequence: CDR1 SGHRS, CDR2 YFSETQ. Trimming cost V 5 bases and J 0 bases, with 26 bases left between them. CDR3 loop: CASSFGGGDSHKLNTEAFF. The CDR3 nucleotides read TGCGCCAGCAGTTTTGGGGGAGGCGACAGCCATAAACTGAACACTGAAGCTTTCTTT. Filled out from reference TRBV5-1 and TRBJ1-1, the complete variable domain reads KAGVTQTPRYLIKTRGQQVTLSCSPISGHRSVSWYQQTPGQGLQFLFEYFSETQRNKGNFPGRFSGRQFSNSRSEMNVSTLELGDSALYLCASSFGGGDSHKLNTEAFFGQGTRLTVV.